The entry that follows covers one T cell receptor beta chain sequence. The antigen is undetermined. The data stem from a study of shared clonotypes between healthy human individuals. CD8 cells regarded as naive lacked CD45RO, were positively chosen for CCR7, and omitted terminally differentiated effector memory CD45RA+ cells. Every donor, a Caucasian adult, lived in Nashville, Tennessee. Profiling relied on immunoSEQ multiplex PCR, and the TCRdb table lists in-frame clones only, not all of them. The data contain about 2 million clones, less than 95% of them seen just once; the ten biggest clones take up 1% to 1.5%. After removal of 9 bases from V and 3 bases from J, the junction contained 11 bases not matched to a gene. The CDR3 consists of 15 residues. The germline V gene encodes CDR1 SNHLY and CDR2 FYNNEI. Study observations and caveats: Clonotypes which were not shared had lower generation probabilities than clonotypes that all four donors shared. Generally, naive subsets came out with larger estimated richness than memory subsets. A small donor pool kept down the genetic and exposure-history diversity that was represented.

The genes are TRBV2 and TRBJ2-7, with 10 positions matching TRBD2. The material sequenced was naive CD8+ T cells sorted from blood. The TCR was taken from a man aged 18-30 years in good health. The CDR3 coding sequence is TGTGCCAGAGAGAGTTGGACTAGCGGAGTCTACGAGCAGTACTTC. This sequence encodes CARESWTSGVYEQYF.